Below, 18 T cell receptor beta chains from the same sample are listed, as sequenced in a study of blood T cell repertoires in COVID-19. The repertoire was sequenced with immunoSEQ multiplex PCR; TCRdb's copy has only in-frame clones and lacks some. The data hold more than 65,000 clones, with approximately 78% observed a single time. Sequences were obtained from peripheral blood. The receptors here all came from a woman between 65 and 79 years old with acute or convalescent COVID-19.

The genes are TRBV28 and TRBJ1-2, with no clear D. Germline CDR1 and CDR2: MDHEN and SYDVKM. Trimming stripped 5 bases from V and 8 bases from J, with 12 bases between. This CDR3 comprises 12 residues. The chain's CDR3 is CASSTAIHGYTF. CDR3 DNA sequence: TGTGCCAGCAGTACCGCTATTCACGGCTACACCTTC.

The chain uses TRBV3-1 (or the pseudogene TRBV3-2) and TRBJ2-2; D not certain. This CDR3 region has 13 residues. Per germline, CDR1 LGHDT and CDR2 YNNKEL (reference sequence). V shed 4 bases and J shed 3 bases, with 6 bases lying between them. CDR3 in DNA: TGTGCCAGCAGCCGAAGAGACACCGGGGAGCTGTTTTTT. It yields the protein CASSRRDTGELFF.

J is TRBJ2-3 and V is TRBV7-3, with 7 bases lining up with TRBD1. The length of the CDR3 is 15 residues. Germline V gene lookup returns CDR1 SGHTA and CDR2 FQGTGA. Trimming at V came to 1 base and at J to 0 bases, leaving 1 base not matched to a gene. Here the CDR3 DNA reads TGTGCCAGCAGCTTAATGGGACAGAGCACAGATACGCAGTATTTT. It codes for CASSLMGQSTDTQYF.

The chain joins TRBV10-3 to TRBJ2-2; unclear D gene. Germline V gene sequence: CDR1 ENHRY, CDR2 SYGVKD. The CDR3 has 14 amino acids. V was pared by 10 bases and J by 0 bases, with 12 bases between. For the CDR3, the DNA is TGTGCCACCGGTTCCCTCCCGAACACCGGGGAGCTGTTTTTT. Translated, it gives CATGSLPNTGELFF.

The sample holds a few counts of this clone. The rearrangement joins TRBV10-3 to TRBJ2-7; D is possibly TRBD1 (6 bases). Germline CDR1 ENHRY, CDR2 SYGVKD. The CDR3 has 13 amino acids. Between the trimmed V and J ends, which lost 7 bases and 0 bases, there was a span of 10 bases. This chain's CDR3 is CAITSDSSYEQYF. The CDR3 DNA is TGTGCCATCACTTCGGACAGCTCCTACGAGCAGTACTTC.

This chain joins TRBV7-2 and TRBJ1-1; 7 nucleotides agree with TRBD1. Germline V gives CDR1 SGHTA, CDR2 FQGNSA. Trimming removed 5 bases from V and 1 base from J; junction bases left unmatched: 1. This CDR3 region has 13 residues. The CDR3 region has the DNA TGTGCCAGCAGCCGACAGGGGAACACTGAAGCTTTCTTT. Protein product: CASSRQGNTEAFF.

The chain recombines TRBV29-1 with TRBJ2-5; D unresolved. Germline V gene lookup returns CDR1 SQVTM and CDR2 ANQGSEA. This CDR3 is built from 14 residues. V was trimmed by 4 bases and J by 3 bases, leaving 15 bases between them. DNA for the CDR3: TGCAGCGTTGTGGCCGCGGCCCCCAAAGAGACCCAGTACTTC. Amino acid sequence: CSVVAAAPKETQYF. The whole variable domain, remainder taken from reference TRBV29-1 and TRBJ2-5, is SAVISQKPSRDICQRGTSLTIQCQVDSQVTMMFWYRQQPGQSLTLIATANQGSEATYESGFVIDKFPISRPNLTFSTLTVSNMSPEDSSIYLCSVVAAAPKETQYFGPGTRLLVL.

V and J are TRBV21-1 and TRBJ2-7; the table's D call, TRBD2, has no DNA check behind it. TRBV21-1 is a listed pseudogene. The CDR3 is 15 residues long. In DNA form, the CDR3 reads TGTGCCAGCAGCAGGGGACTAGCGGGAGGCCACGAGCAGTACTTC. It is translated as CASSRGLAGGHEQYF.

The V gene is TRBV21-1, the J gene TRBJ2-2; the listed D gene, TRBD1, was not tested against the DNA. TRBV21-1 is given as a pseudogene. The CDR3 runs 18 residues. The CDR3 sequence is CASSARDRVLSYTGELFF. The CDR3 coding sequence is TGTGCCAGCAGCGCCCGGGACAGGGTATTATCCTACACCGGGGAGCTGTTTTTT.

The rearrangement uses TRBV6-5 and TRBJ2-1; TRBD1 might be the D (6 bases). The CDR3 runs 12 residues. Germline CDR1 reads MNHEY; CDR2 reads SVGAGI. V was clipped by 7 bases and J by 9 bases, with 13 bases between them. CDR3 loop: CASNKQGSEQFF. In DNA, the CDR3 is TGTGCCAGCAACAAACAGGGTTCTGAGCAGTTCTTC.

V is TRBV4-1 and J is TRBJ1-2; 9 nucleotides line up with TRBD1. CDR3 size: 15 residues. J lost 7 bases, V lost 5 bases, and 11 bases had no gene match. The V gene's germline CDR1 is MGHRA and CDR2 YSYEKL. Here the CDR3 DNA reads TGCGCCAGCAGCGGATACCGGACAGGGGCTTTTGGCTACACCTTC. As protein: CASSGYRTGAFGYTF.

V is TRBV2 and J is TRBJ2-1, with D perhaps TRBD2 (6 bases). Trimming stripped 4 bases from V and 1 base from J, with 11 bases between. Germline V gives CDR1 SNHLY, CDR2 FYNNEI. The CDR3 is made up of 15 amino acids. The CDR3 protein is CASSGLAKSYNEQFF. The CDR3 DNA is TGTGCCAGCAGTGGGCTAGCGAAGTCCTACAATGAGCAGTTCTTC.

The V and J genes are TRBV3-1 (or the pseudogene TRBV3-2) and TRBJ2-1; TRBD2 agrees at 7 bases. Germline V gene sequence: CDR1 LGHDT, CDR2 YNNKEL (reference sequence). The junction had 9 bases not matched to a gene; V was cut back by 2 bases and J by 5 bases. The CDR3 is 16 residues long. CDR3 bases: TGTGCCAGCAGCCAATTGGCTAGCGGAAGGAACAATGAGCAGTTCTTC. Residues: CASSQLASGRNNEQFF.

This clone was counted between two and nine times. J is TRBJ1-6 and V is TRBV7-2, with TRBD1 matching 7 bases. V was clipped by 4 bases and J by 7 bases; unmatched bases: 4. Per the germline V gene, CDR1 is SGHTA and CDR2 is FQGNSA. There are 14 residues in the CDR3. For the CDR3, the DNA is TGTGCCAGCAGCTGGTCACAGGGGAATTCACCCCTCCACTTT. Protein: CASSWSQGNSPLHF.

This clone was counted only a few times. V usage is TRBV2 and J usage is TRBJ1-1; tentatively, D is TRBD1 (5 bases). The CDR3 has 13 residues. From germline, CDR1 is SNHLY and CDR2 FYNNEI. Trimming removed 6 bases from V and 8 bases from J, with 16 bases in between. The CDR3 DNA sequence: TGTGCCAGCAGGCTCTCCAGGGAGGGAGAAGCTTTCTTT. It is translated as CASRLSREGEAFF.

The chain has TRBV11-2 and TRBJ1-1, with TRBD1 identical over 7 bases. CDR3 size: 14 residues. V lost 5 bases, J lost 4 bases, and 7 bases stayed unmatched. Germline V lookup: CDR1 SGHAT, CDR2 FQNNGV. The CDR3 region is CASSLSRGSTEAFF. The CDR3 coding sequence is TGTGCCAGCAGCCTTAGCAGGGGGAGCACTGAAGCTTTCTTT.

The V and J genes are TRBV7-2 and TRBJ2-5; D is unresolved. V gave up 3 bases and J gave up 6 bases, with 11 bases separating them. The length of the CDR3 is 13 residues. Germline loops: CDR1 SGHTA, CDR2 FQGNSA. The CDR3 protein is CASSLATYQTQYF. CDR3 DNA sequence: TGTGCCAGCAGCTTGGCGACTTACCAGACCCAGTACTTC.

Here the CDR3 reads CASSLTSETDTQYF. CDR3 bases: TGTGCCAGCAGCCTGACTAGCGAGACAGATACGCAGTATTTT. The rearrangement uses TRBV5-6 and TRBJ2-3, with TRBD2 matching over 8 bases. V shed 4 bases, J shed 3 bases, and the junction held 4 bases outside the gene matches. The CDR3 totals 14 residues. Germline CDR1 reads SGHDT; CDR2 reads YYEEEE.